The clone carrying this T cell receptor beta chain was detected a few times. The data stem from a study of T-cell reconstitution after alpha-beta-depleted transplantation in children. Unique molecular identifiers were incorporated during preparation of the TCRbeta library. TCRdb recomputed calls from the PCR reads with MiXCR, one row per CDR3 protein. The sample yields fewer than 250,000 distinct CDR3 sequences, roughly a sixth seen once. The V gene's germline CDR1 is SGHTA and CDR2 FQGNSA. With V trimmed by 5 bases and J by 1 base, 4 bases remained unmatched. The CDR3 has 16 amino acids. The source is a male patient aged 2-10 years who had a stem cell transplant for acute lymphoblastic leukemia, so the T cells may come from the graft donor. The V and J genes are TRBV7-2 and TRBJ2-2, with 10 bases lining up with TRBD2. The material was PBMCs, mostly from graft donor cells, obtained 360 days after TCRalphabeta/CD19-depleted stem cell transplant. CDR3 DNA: TGTGCCAGCAGCGAAGCGGGGGGGCTGAACACCGGGGAGCTGTTTTTT. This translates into CASSEAGGLNTGELFF.